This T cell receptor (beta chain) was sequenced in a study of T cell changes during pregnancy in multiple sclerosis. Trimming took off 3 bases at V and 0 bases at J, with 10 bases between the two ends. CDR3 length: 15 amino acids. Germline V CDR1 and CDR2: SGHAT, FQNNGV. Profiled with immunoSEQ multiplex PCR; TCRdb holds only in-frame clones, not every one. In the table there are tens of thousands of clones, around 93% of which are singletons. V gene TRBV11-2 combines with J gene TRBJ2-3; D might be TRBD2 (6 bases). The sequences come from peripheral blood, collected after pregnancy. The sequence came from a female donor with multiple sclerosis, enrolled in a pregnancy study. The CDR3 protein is CASSFSGSSTDTQYF. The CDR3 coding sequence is TGTGCCAGCAGCTTCAGCGGGTCGAGCACAGATACGCAGTATTTT.